The 7 T cell receptor beta chains listed next were all sequenced from one sample in a study of shared clonotypes between healthy human individuals. Sequencing was performed with immunoSEQ multiplex PCR; in TCRdb, only in-frame clones are kept and a portion is missing. The repertoire consists of some 500,000 clones, with roughly 95% occurring once and the leading ten covering about 0.057%. Sequenced: naive CD4+ T cells sorted from blood. Noted subset: CD45RA+ positively selected. Receptors originate from a woman in her twenties or thirties in good health.

Note on this clone: At the DNA level, this CDR3 is encoded by other sequences in the same sample as well. The chain is built from TRBV5-1 and TRBJ2-1; a weak D match, TRBD2 (6 bases). In germline, CDR1 is SGHRS, CDR2 YFSETQ. The V gene lost 5 bases and the J gene lost 4 bases, with 10 bases spanning the gap. This CDR3 is built from 13 residues. The CDR3 bases are TGCGCCAGCAGTCTCCGGGGGTACAATGAGCAGTTCTTC. This encodes CASSLRGYNEQFF.

A single count supports this clone. The chain is built from TRBV19 and TRBJ2-6; D gene unclear. Trimming cost V 6 bases and J 0 bases, with 12 bases left between them. Germline values: CDR1 LNHDA, CDR2 SQIVND (reference sequence). The CDR3 sequence is 16 residues long. CDR3 region: CASSPIRSSGANVLTF. The CDR3 region has the DNA TGTGCCAGTAGCCCCATACGGAGCTCTGGGGCCAACGTCCTGACTTTC.

A few counts support this clone. This chain uses TRBV7-9 with TRBJ2-7, with D perhaps matching TRBD2 (5 bases). Germline values: CDR1 SEHNR, CDR2 FQNEAQ (reference sequence). CDR3 size: 13 residues. V gave up 5 bases and J gave up 4 bases, with 12 bases separating them. The CDR3 loop is CASSPRREYEQYF. CDR3 nucleotide sequence: TGTGCCAGCAGCCCCCGAAGGGAGTACGAGCAGTACTTC.

Comments on this clone: Other DNA variants within this sample encode the same CDR3. The V and J genes are TRBV7-9 and TRBJ2-7, with TRBD2 matching over 14 bases. Germline assignment: CDR1 SEHNR and CDR2 FQNEAQ (reference sequence). J was trimmed by 5 bases and V by 4 bases; bases with no gene match: 1. This CDR3 has 14 amino acids. This CDR3 reads CASSWGLAGDEQYF. Written as DNA, the CDR3 is TGTGCCAGCAGCTGGGGACTAGCGGGAGACGAGCAGTACTTC. Combining the CDR3 with reference TRBV7-9 and TRBJ2-7 gives the whole variable domain DTGVSQNPRHKITKRGQNVTFRCDPISEHNRLYWYRQTLGQGPEFLTYFQNEAQLEKSRLLSDRFSAERPKGSFSTLEIQRTEQGDSAMYLCASSWGLAGDEQYFGPGTRLTVT.

The chain recombines TRBV5-1 with TRBJ1-5, with 10 bases that match TRBD1. V trimming: 4 bases; J trimming: 0 bases; junction bases outside the gene matches: 10. The germline CDR1 and CDR2 sequences are SGHRS and YFSETQ. The CDR3 extends over 18 amino acids. The CDR3 protein is CASSAGTGEWYSNQPQHF. The CDR3 nucleotides are TGCGCCAGCAGCGCAGGGACAGGGGAATGGTATAGCAATCAGCCCCAGCATTTT.

V and J are TRBV5-1 and TRBJ1-4; 7 nucleotides align to TRBD1. Germline V gives CDR1 SGHRS, CDR2 YFSETQ. The junction had 6 bases not matched to a gene; V was cut back by 3 bases and J by 4 bases. The CDR3 extends over 15 amino acids. The CDR3 region has the DNA TGCGCCAGCAGCTCTAGACAGGGCCTTAATGAAAAACTGTTTTTT. Amino acid sequence: CASSSRQGLNEKLFF.

This sequence joins TRBV28 and TRBJ2-5; 7 bases fit TRBD2. The CDR3 length is 15 residues. Germline trimming cut 4 bases from V and 0 bases from J; bases unmatched to any gene: 5. Per germline, CDR1 MDHEN and CDR2 SYDVKM. The CDR3 DNA reads as TGTGCCAGCAGTTCGGGACTATCGTACCAAGAGACCCAGTACTTC. Protein product: CASSSGLSYQETQYF.